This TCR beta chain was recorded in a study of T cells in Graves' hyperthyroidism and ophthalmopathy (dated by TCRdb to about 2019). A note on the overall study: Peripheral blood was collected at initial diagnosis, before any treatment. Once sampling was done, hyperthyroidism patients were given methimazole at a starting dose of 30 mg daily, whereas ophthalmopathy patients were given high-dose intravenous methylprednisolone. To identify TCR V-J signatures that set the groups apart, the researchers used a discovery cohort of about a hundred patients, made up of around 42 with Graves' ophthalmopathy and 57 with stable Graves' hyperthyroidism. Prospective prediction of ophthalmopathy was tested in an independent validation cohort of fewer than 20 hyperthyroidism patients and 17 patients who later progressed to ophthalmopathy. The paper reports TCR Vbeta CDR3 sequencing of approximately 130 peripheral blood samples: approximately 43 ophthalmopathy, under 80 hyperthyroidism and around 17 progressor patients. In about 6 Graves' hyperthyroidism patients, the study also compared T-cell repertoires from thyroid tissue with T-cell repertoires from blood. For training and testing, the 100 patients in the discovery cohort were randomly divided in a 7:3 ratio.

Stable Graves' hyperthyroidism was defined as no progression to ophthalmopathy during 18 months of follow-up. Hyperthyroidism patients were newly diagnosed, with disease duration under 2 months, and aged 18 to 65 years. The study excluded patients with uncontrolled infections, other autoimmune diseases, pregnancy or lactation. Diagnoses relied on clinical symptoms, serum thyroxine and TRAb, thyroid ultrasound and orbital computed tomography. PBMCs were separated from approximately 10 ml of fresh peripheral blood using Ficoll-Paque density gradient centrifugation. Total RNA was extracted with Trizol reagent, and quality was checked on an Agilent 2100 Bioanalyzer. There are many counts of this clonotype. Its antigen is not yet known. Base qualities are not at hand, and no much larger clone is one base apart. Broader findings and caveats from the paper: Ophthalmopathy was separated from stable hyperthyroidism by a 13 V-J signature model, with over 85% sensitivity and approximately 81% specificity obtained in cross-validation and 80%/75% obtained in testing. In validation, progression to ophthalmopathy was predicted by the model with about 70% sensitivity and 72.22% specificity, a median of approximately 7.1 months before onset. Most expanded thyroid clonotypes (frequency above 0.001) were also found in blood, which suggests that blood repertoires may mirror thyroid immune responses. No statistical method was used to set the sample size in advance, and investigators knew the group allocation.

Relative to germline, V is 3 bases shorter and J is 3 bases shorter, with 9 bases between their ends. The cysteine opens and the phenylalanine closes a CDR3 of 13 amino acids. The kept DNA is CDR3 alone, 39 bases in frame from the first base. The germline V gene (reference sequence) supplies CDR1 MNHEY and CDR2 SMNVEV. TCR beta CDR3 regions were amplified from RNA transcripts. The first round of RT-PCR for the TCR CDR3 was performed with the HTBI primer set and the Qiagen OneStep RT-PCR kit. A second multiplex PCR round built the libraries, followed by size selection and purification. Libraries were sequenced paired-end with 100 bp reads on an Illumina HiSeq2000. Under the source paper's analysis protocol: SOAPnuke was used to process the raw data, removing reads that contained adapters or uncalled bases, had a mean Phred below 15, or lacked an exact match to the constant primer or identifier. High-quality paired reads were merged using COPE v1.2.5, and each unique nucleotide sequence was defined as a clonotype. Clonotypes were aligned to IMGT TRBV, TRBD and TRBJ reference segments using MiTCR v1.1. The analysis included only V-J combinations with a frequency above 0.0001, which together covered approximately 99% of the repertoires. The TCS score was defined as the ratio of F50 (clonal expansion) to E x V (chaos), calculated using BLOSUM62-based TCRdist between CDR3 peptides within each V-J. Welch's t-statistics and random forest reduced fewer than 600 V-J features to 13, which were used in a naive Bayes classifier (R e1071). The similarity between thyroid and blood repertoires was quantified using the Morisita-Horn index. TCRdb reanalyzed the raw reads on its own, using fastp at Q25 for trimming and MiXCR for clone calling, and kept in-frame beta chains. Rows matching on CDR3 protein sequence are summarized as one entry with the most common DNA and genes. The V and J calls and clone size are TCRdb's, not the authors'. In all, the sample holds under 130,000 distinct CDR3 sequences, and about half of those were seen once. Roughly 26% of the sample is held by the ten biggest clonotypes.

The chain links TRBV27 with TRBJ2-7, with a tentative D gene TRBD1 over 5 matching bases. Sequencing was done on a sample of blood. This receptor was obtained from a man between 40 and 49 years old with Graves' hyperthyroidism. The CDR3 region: CASSFAQGYEQYF. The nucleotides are TGTGCCAGCAGTTTTGCGCAGGGCTACGAGCAGTACTTC.